The 14 T cell receptor beta chains below come from one sample, sequenced in a study of cytomegalovirus exposure and HLA in healthy donors. This table comes from immunoSEQ multiplex PCR, and its TCRdb copy is limited to in-frame clones, with some not included. The sample consists of some 340,000 clones, about nine tenths of them appearing once. Specimen: PBMCs. The receptor source for this set is a woman younger than 45 in good health and CMV-seropositive.

The chain combines TRBV27 with TRBJ2-7, with TRBD2 as a possible D gene (6 bases). The V end was cut by 5 bases, the J end by 0 bases, with 20 bases between. The CDR3 length is 17 residues. Germline assignment: CDR1 MNHEY and CDR2 SMNVEV (reference sequence). The CDR3 DNA reads TGTGCCAGCAGTGCCATCACGCGGGGTATGGACTCCTACGAGCAGTACTTC. Its translation is CASSAITRGMDSYEQYF.

This chain connects TRBV28 to TRBJ2-1; 10 bases are a match to TRBD2. There are 16 residues in the CDR3. J lost 9 bases, V lost 6 bases, and 14 bases had no gene match. The germline gives CDR1 MDHEN, CDR2 SYDVKM. The CDR3 protein is CASRILAGEYYSEQFF. The CDR3 coding sequence is TGTGCCAGCAGAATCCTAGCGGGGGAGTACTATAGTGAGCAGTTCTTC.

The V and J genes are TRBV6-5 and TRBJ1-1, with D possibly TRBD1 on 6 matching bases. The CDR3 sequence is 14 residues long. Trimming took off 8 bases at V and 5 bases at J, with 18 bases between the two ends. Germline CDR1 and CDR2: MNHEY and SVGAGI. The CDR3 protein is CASSGTRGLTEAFF. CDR3 bases: TGTGCCAGCTCTGGCACTAGGGGGTTGACTGAAGCTTTCTTT.

The chain has TRBV29-1 and TRBJ2-1, with unresolved D. This CDR3 has 12 amino acids. The V gene's germline CDR1 is SQVTM and CDR2 ANQGSEA. Between the trimmed V and J ends, which lost 7 bases and 4 bases, there was a span of 11 bases. The CDR3 protein is CSALNKYNEQFF. The CDR3 bases are TGCAGCGCACTTAATAAGTACAATGAGCAGTTCTTC.

The chain has TRBV6-5 and TRBJ2-2; weak D call: TRBD1 (5 bases). Trimming took off 6 bases at V and 6 bases at J, with 14 bases between the two ends. This CDR3 is built from 14 residues. In germline, CDR1 is MNHEY, CDR2 SVGAGI. The CDR3 protein is CASRAQVSSGELFF. Written as DNA, the CDR3 is TGTGCCAGCAGAGCACAGGTTTCATCCGGGGAGCTGTTTTTT.

The chain carries TRBV7-9 and TRBJ2-7, with D possibly TRBD1 on 5 matching bases. V gave up 1 base and J gave up 0 bases, with 13 bases separating them. Germline V CDR1 and CDR2: SEHNR, FQNEAQ (reference sequence). The CDR3 length is 16 residues. CDR3 DNA: TGTGCCAGCAGCTTAGGGGGCGGACCGTCCTCCTACGAGCAGTACTTC. It encodes CASSLGGGPSSYEQYF.

This sequence joins TRBV7-9 and TRBJ2-7; 7 bases map to TRBD1. Germline CDR1 is SEHNR and CDR2 is FQNEAQ (reference sequence). V lost 1 base, J lost 4 bases, and 10 bases stayed unmatched. There are 16 residues in the CDR3. The CDR3 sequence: CASSLVIGTEPYEQYF. The CDR3 DNA sequence: TGTGCCAGCAGCTTAGTCATAGGGACAGAGCCTTACGAGCAGTACTTC.

Of note for this clone: The DNA is left out, because the CDR3 cannot be placed on it with certainty; the CDR3 is given as TCRdb lists it. The chain uses TRBV28 and TRBJ1-2. Ends included, the CDR3 has 13 residues. Germline lookup yields CDR1 MDHEN and CDR2 SYDVKM. This chain's CDR3 is CASSFLAGTGYTF.

This chain links TRBV2 with TRBJ1-1; D remains ambiguous. The V end lost 6 bases, the J end lost 0 bases, and 8 bases lay between the germline ends. The germline V gene has CDR1 SNHLY and CDR2 FYNNEI. The CDR3 covers 13 residues. The CDR3 spells CASRDEMNTEAFF. The CDR3 DNA follows: TGTGCCAGCAGAGACGAGATGAACACTGAAGCTTTCTTT.

A few counts support this clone. The rearrangement links TRBV4-2 to TRBJ1-6, with 9 bases aligning to TRBD1. CDR3 size: 18 residues. Germline V lookup: CDR1 LGHNA, CDR2 YNFKEQ. With 1 base clipped from V and 10 bases from J, the junction kept 14 bases outside the gene matches. CDR3 region: CASSQGSSTGTGSSPLHF. For the CDR3, the DNA is TGTGCCAGCAGCCAAGGCAGTTCGACCGGGACAGGGAGCTCACCCCTCCACTTT.

This clone was recorded a few times. The chain employs TRBV20-1 and TRBJ1-1; 7 bases align to TRBD1. Germline values: CDR1 DFQATT, CDR2 SNEGSKA (reference sequence). The CDR3 loop spans 11 amino acids. Here the CDR3 DNA reads TGCAGGGGGGACAGCCACACTGAAGCTTTCTTT. It translates to CRGDSHTEAFF.

The chain joins TRBV19 to TRBJ2-6; either TRBD1 or TRBD2 may fit D (5 bases each). The germline V gene has CDR1 LNHDA and CDR2 SQIVND (reference sequence). Trimming stripped 3 bases from V and 2 bases from J, with 11 bases between. The CDR3 has 16 amino acids. The CDR3 sequence is CASSMTTGTGANVLTF. In DNA, the CDR3 is TGTGCCAGTAGTATGACTACAGGTACTGGGGCCAACGTCCTGACTTTC.

The rearrangement links TRBV5-1 to TRBJ1-4; D is uncertain. Germline lookup yields CDR1 SGHRS and CDR2 YFSETQ. The CDR3 is 14 residues long. With 6 bases removed from V and 0 bases from J, the gap between germline ends came to 9 bases. The CDR3, as DNA: TGCGCCAGCACTCCAGACTCAACTAATGAAAAACTGTTTTTT. It encodes CASTPDSTNEKLFF. Using reference TRBV5-1 and TRBJ1-4 for the parts outside the CDR3, the full variable domain is KAGVTQTPRYLIKTRGQQVTLSCSPISGHRSVSWYQQTPGQGLQFLFEYFSETQRNKGNFPGRFSGRQFSNSRSEMNVSTLELGDSALYLCASTPDSTNEKLFFGSGTQLSVL.

The chain joins TRBV25-1 to TRBJ1-2; 10 bases are shared with TRBD1. The CDR3 has 14 amino acids. Germline V gene sequence: CDR1 MGHDK, CDR2 SYGVNS. The V gene end was trimmed by 4 bases and the J gene end by 4 bases; junction bases not matched to a gene: 3. The CDR3 region is CASSVGQGTYGYTF. CDR3 bases: TGTGCCAGCAGTGTGGGACAGGGGACCTATGGCTACACCTTC.